This entry describes one T cell receptor (beta chain). Reverse transcribed after extraction, RNA yielded cDNA as the sequencing template. The protocol was immunoSEQ multiplex PCR, while the TCRdb copy is restricted to in-frame clones and leaves out a portion. The table includes 150,000 or so clones, roughly 86% detected once. Treatment reported: oral pan-JAK inhibitor, 5-10 mg twice daily. The CDR3 length is 15 residues. CDR1 and CDR2 (germline): SGHVS, FNYEAQ. Between the trimmed V and J ends, which lost 0 bases and 5 bases, there was a span of 14 bases. The sample originates from a study of CD8+ T cells in alopecia areata. As for the study in general: Percent of scalp involved defined treated patients' severity scores.

The sequencing used CD8+ T cells sorted from blood, collected at week 4, from a patient treated with tofacitinib. This TCR came from a human donor with alopecia areata. This chain joins TRBV7-6 and TRBJ2-7, with D perhaps matching TRBD1 (6 bases). The CDR3 DNA reads as TGTGCCAGCAGCTTAGCGCAGGGGCCCGAGGACGAGCAGTACTTC. It yields the protein CASSLAQGPEDEQYF.